This TCR beta chain is drawn from a study of cytomegalovirus exposure and HLA in healthy donors. The assay was immunoSEQ multiplex PCR, and TCRdb's table has in-frame clones only and misses some. The table has around 160,000 clones, roughly 80% seen once; the top ten hold 2% to 2.5%. Germline assignment: CDR1 SEHNR and CDR2 FQNEAQ (reference sequence). CDR3 size: 15 residues. The V segment lost 2 bases and the J segment 2 bases; nucleotides outside the gene matches: 3. The TCR sequence derives from a young man in good health and CMV-seropositive. The chain uses TRBV7-9 and TRBJ2-3; 8 positions match TRBD2. Sequenced input: PBMCs. CDR3 sequence reads: CASSLQRGPTDTQYF. CDR3 nucleotides: TGTGCCAGCAGCTTACAGCGGGGGCCCACAGATACGCAGTATTTT.